A single sample gave rise to the 18 T cell receptor beta chains below, sequenced in a study of cytomegalovirus exposure and HLA in healthy donors. Repertoires were generated with immunoSEQ multiplex PCR, while TCRdb's copy carries only in-frame clones and drops some. The sample holds fewer than 250,000 clones, roughly 85% seen once. The specimen sequenced was PBMCs. The receptors shown here come from a woman aged 18-29 years in good health and CMV-seronegative.

The V call is TRBV10-3, the J call TRBJ2-5, with D perhaps matching TRBD1 (6 bases). Germline V gene data show CDR1 as ENHRY and CDR2 as SYGVKD. The V gene lost 0 bases and the J gene lost 5 bases, with 10 bases spanning the gap. The CDR3 extends over 14 amino acids. This chain's CDR3 is CAISESGGPETQYF. As DNA, the CDR3 is TGTGCCATCAGTGAGTCTGGGGGCCCCGAGACCCAGTACTTC.

The V gene is TRBV9, the J gene TRBJ1-6; no clear D gene. V was pared by 0 bases and J by 6 bases, with 13 bases between. Germline lookup yields CDR1 SGDLS and CDR2 YYNGEE. There are 16 residues in the CDR3. The CDR3 DNA sequence: TGTGCCAGCAGCGTAGCGTCCGCGAGCACTAATTCACCCCTCCACTTT. Translation gives CASSVASASTNSPLHF.

The genes are TRBV7-2 and TRBJ2-3; TRBD2 might be the D (6 bases). CDR1 is SGHTA and CDR2 is FQGNSA in the germline V gene. Trimming shortened V by 5 bases and J by 3 bases, and 18 bases separated the two germline ends. The CDR3 runs to 16 residues. The CDR3 nucleotides are TGTGCCAGCAGCCCGAGTTTAGCGGTGATTACAGATACGCAGTATTTT. Translating gives CASSPSLAVITDTQYF.

The V and J genes are TRBV29-1 and TRBJ1-1; 7 nucleotides line up with TRBD1. The CDR3 has 14 amino acids. Germline V gene sequence: CDR1 SQVTM, CDR2 ANQGSEA. With V trimmed by 7 bases and J by 4 bases, 12 bases remained unmatched. CDR3 loop: CSADPDRVATEAFF. The CDR3 coding sequence is TGCAGCGCCGACCCCGACAGGGTAGCCACTGAAGCTTTCTTT.

The J gene is TRBJ2-7, the V gene TRBV2, with D possibly matching TRBD2 (5 bases). The CDR3 contains 12 residues. In germline, CDR1 is SNHLY, CDR2 FYNNEI. Trimming took 5 bases from V and 3 from J, leaving 8 bases between them. CDR3 in amino acids: CASSKEGYEQYF. In nucleotides, the CDR3 is TGTGCCAGCAGTAAAGAGGGCTACGAGCAGTACTTC.

The chain couples TRBV6-1 to TRBJ1-3; the D is unclear. V dropped 5 bases and J dropped 4 bases, with 6 bases sitting between them. The germline CDR1 and CDR2 sequences are MNHNS and SASEGT. CDR3 length equals 12 residues. This chain's CDR3 is CASSRGGNTIYF. The CDR3 DNA follows: TGTGCCAGCAGTCGTGGGGGAAACACCATATATTTT.

J is TRBJ2-1 and V is TRBV7-2; D possibly matches TRBD1 or TRBD2 (5 bases each). The germline gives CDR1 SGHTA, CDR2 FQGNSA. Trimming removed 5 bases at V and 2 bases at J, with 13 bases between. The CDR3 has 15 amino acids. The CDR3 sequence is CASSPPGTAYNEQFF. The CDR3 DNA is TGTGCCAGCAGCCCTCCCGGGACCGCCTACAATGAGCAGTTCTTC.

This clone was seen more than once but under ten times. The CDR3 DNA is TGTGCCAGCAGTTACGTGGATAGTCAGGGCGGCGAGCAGTACTTC. Amino acid sequence: CASSYVDSQGGEQYF. The chain has TRBV6-5 and TRBJ2-7; a weak D match, TRBD1 (5 bases). From germline, CDR1 is MNHEY and CDR2 SVGAGI. The ends were cut back, 2 bases at V and 6 bases at J, with 17 bases in the middle. The length of the CDR3 is 15 residues.

This clone occurred a few times. For the CDR3, the DNA is TGCGCCAGCAGCCCTAGCGCAGAGACCCAGTACTTC. It specifies CASSPSAETQYF. The chain recombines TRBV10-2 with TRBJ2-5, with D perhaps matching TRBD2 (6 bases). The V gene's germline CDR1 is WSHSY and CDR2 SAAADI. This CDR3 contains 12 residues. V lost 6 bases and J lost 4, with 9 bases in between.

The V gene is TRBV27, the J gene TRBJ1-1; the D gene is possibly TRBD1 (5 bases). The V gene lost 2 bases and the J gene lost 5 bases, with 15 bases spanning the gap. Germline V CDR1 and CDR2: MNHEY, SMNVEV (reference sequence). This CDR3 contains 15 residues. CDR3 sequence: CASSLGGDGGTEAFF. The DNA for the CDR3 is TGTGCCAGCAGTTTAGGAGGGGACGGTGGGACTGAAGCTTTCTTT.

The chain couples TRBV2 to TRBJ1-1; D remains ambiguous. V lost 8 bases, J lost 4 bases, and 20 bases lay in between. Germline V gene sequence: CDR1 SNHLY, CDR2 FYNNEI. The CDR3 contains 15 residues. CDR3 protein: CASALRVGSGTEAFF. The DNA for the CDR3 is TGTGCCAGCGCCCTGCGGGTAGGCTCTGGCACTGAAGCTTTCTTT.

The J gene is TRBJ2-1, the V gene TRBV11-2; 13 positions match TRBD2. The germline V gene has CDR1 SGHAT and CDR2 FQNNGV. The CDR3 contains 17 residues. Trimming removed 3 bases from V and 8 bases from J; junction bases left unmatched: 10. CDR3 sequence (DNA): TGTGCCAGCAGCTTCCCTCTGACTAGCGGGAGGACGGATGAGCAGTTCTTC. The encoded protein is CASSFPLTSGRTDEQFF.

V is TRBV10-2 and J is TRBJ1-1, with 10 positions matching TRBD1. J gave up 4 bases and V 7 bases, and 6 bases lay outside the gene matches. Germline V gene lookup returns CDR1 WSHSY and CDR2 SAAADI. The CDR3 covers 14 residues. The CDR3 sequence: CASIRQGAGTEAFF. The CDR3 DNA reads TGCGCCAGCATTAGACAGGGGGCTGGCACTGAAGCTTTCTTT.

The chain has TRBV2 and TRBJ2-1; 11 nucleotides line up with TRBD2. V dropped 2 bases and J dropped 9; count of bases not matched to a gene: 3. The CDR3 runs 14 residues. Germline-derived CDR1 and CDR2 are SNHLY and FYNNEI. CDR3 nucleotides: TGTGCCAGCAGTGAAATAGCGGGAGGGAGTGAGCAGTTCTTC. Its protein product is CASSEIAGGSEQFF.

This chain connects TRBV11-2 to TRBJ2-7; maybe TRBD2 (5 bases). The CDR3 is 14 amino acids. Trimming took off 1 base at V and 2 bases at J, with 9 bases between the two ends. Germline lookup yields CDR1 SGHAT and CDR2 FQNNGV. The DNA of the CDR3 is TGTGCCAGCAGCTTAGGTCCGGGGACCTACGAGCAGTACTTC. Amino acids: CASSLGPGTYEQYF.

The rearrangement links TRBV9 to TRBJ2-5; 14 bases are a match to TRBD2. CDR3 size: 19 residues. In germline, CDR1 is SGDLS, CDR2 YYNGEE. The J segment lost 0 bases and the V segment lost 3 bases, leaving 10 bases of the junction unmatched. The CDR3, as DNA: TGTGCCAGCAGCGAATCGGGACTAGCGGGGGAACTGTACCAAGAGACCCAGTACTTC. Translated, it gives CASSESGLAGELYQETQYF.

The chain employs TRBV2 and TRBJ2-5; D is perhaps TRBD2 (6 bases). The germline V gene has CDR1 SNHLY and CDR2 FYNNEI. The CDR3 covers 15 residues. The V end was cut by 7 bases, the J end by 1 base, with 16 bases between. The CDR3 coding sequence is TGTGCCAGCATCGTTAGGAGGGTTTTCCAAGAGACCCAGTACTTC. Residues: CASIVRRVFQETQYF.

The chain carries TRBV5-4 and TRBJ2-7; D not resolved. The CDR3 length is 12 residues. Germline-derived CDR1 and CDR2 are SGHNT and YYREEE (reference sequence). Trimming left V 0 bases short and J 6 bases short, with 7 bases between. DNA for the CDR3: TGTGCCAGCAGCTTGGGAGGAACCGAGCAGTACTTC. Translating gives CASSLGGTEQYF.